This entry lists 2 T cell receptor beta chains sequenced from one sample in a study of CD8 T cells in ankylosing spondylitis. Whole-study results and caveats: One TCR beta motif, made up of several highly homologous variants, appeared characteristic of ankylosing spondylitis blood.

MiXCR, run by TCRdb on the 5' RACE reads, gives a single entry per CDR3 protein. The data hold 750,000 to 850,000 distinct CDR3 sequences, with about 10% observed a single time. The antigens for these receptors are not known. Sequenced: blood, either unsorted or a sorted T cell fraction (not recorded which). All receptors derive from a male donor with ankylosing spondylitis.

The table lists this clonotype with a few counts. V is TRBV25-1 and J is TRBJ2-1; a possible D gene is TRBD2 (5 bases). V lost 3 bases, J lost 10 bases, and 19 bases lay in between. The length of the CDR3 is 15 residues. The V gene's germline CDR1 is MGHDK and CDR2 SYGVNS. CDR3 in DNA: TGTGCCAGCAGTGAGATCATCGGGGTGCTCAAGGAGCAGTTCTTC. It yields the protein CASSEIIGVLKEQFF.

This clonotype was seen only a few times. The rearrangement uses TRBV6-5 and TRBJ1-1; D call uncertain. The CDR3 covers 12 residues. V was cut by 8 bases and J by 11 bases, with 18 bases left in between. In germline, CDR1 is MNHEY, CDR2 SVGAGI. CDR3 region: CASGRERQTAFF. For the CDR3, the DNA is TGTGCCAGCGGGCGGGAGCGCCAAACGGCTTTCTTT.